This TCR beta chain was obtained from a study of T cell changes during pregnancy in multiple sclerosis. This table comes from immunoSEQ multiplex PCR, and its TCRdb copy is limited to in-frame clones, with some not included. The sample records 60,000 to 70,000 clones, 90% to 95% being singletons. The V gene's germline CDR1 is KGHSH and CDR2 LQKENI. CDR3 length: 13 residues. Trimming shortened V by 0 bases and J by 14 bases, and 15 bases separated the two germline ends. The receptor was derived from a female donor in good health, enrolled as a control in a pregnancy study. The chain recombines TRBV18 with TRBJ2-3; the D gene is possibly TRBD1 (6 bases). The material was peripheral blood, obtained in the third trimester of pregnancy. The CDR3 sequence is CASSPPANRVAYF. The CDR3, as DNA: TGTGCCAGCTCACCACCGGCTAACAGGGTGGCGTATTTT.